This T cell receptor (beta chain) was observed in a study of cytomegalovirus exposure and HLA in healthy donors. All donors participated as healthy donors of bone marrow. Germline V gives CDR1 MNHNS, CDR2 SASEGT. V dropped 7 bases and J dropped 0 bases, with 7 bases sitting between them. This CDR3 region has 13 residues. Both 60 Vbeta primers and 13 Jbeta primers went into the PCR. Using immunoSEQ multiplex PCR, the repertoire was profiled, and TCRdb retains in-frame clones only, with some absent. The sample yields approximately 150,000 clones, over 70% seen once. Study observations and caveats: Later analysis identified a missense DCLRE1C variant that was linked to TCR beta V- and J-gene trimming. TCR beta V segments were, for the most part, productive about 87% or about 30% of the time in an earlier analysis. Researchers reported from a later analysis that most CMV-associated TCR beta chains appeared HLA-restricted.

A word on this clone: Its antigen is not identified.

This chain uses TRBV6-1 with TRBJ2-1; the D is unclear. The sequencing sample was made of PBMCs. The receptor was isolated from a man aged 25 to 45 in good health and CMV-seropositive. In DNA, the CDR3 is TGTGCCAGCATAGAGGACTCCTACAATGAGCAGTTCTTC. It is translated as CASIEDSYNEQFF.